This entry lists 16 T cell receptor beta chains sequenced from one sample in a study of cytomegalovirus exposure and HLA in healthy donors. This PCR relied on a set of 60 Vbeta primers and 13 Jbeta primers. The method was immunoSEQ multiplex PCR; TCRdb's version includes in-frame clones alone and lacks a portion of them. The data show roughly 180,000 clones, roughly 84% seen once. The sample comprised PBMCs. These receptors were collected from a man younger than 40 in good health and CMV-seronegative.

The CDR3 reads CASSLLPGSNTEAFF. CDR3 DNA sequence: TGCGCCAGCAGCTTGTTACCAGGGTCGAACACTGAAGCTTTCTTT. The chain links TRBV5-1 to TRBJ1-1, with D maybe TRBD1 (5 bases). Looked up from germline, CDR1 is SGHRS and CDR2 is YFSETQ. There are 15 residues in the CDR3. The ends were cut back, 1 base at V and 1 base at J, with 11 bases in the middle.

This chain connects TRBV7-9 to TRBJ2-3, with TRBD2 matching over 9 bases. This CDR3 contains 16 residues. CDR1 and CDR2 (germline): SEHNR, FQNEAQ (reference sequence). V dropped 9 bases and J dropped 2; count of bases not matched to a gene: 12. In nucleotides, the CDR3 is TGTGCCAGTTTACTCCCAGCGGGGGGCTACACAGATACGCAGTATTTT. It translates to CASLLPAGGYTDTQYF.

J is TRBJ2-7 and V is TRBV6-5; TRBD2 is a possible D gene (6 bases). Germline values: CDR1 MNHEY, CDR2 SVGAGI. V gave up 0 bases and J gave up 2 bases, with 11 bases separating them. This CDR3 has 15 residues. The CDR3 reads CASSYSAGLTYEQYF. Written as DNA, the CDR3 is TGTGCCAGCAGTTACTCGGCGGGACTGACCTACGAGCAGTACTTC.

The V call is TRBV27, the J call TRBJ1-2; D is unclear. This CDR3 is 14 amino acids long. The germline V gene has CDR1 MNHEY and CDR2 SMNVEV (reference sequence). The V end was cut by 0 bases, the J end by 2 bases, with 7 bases between. The CDR3 sequence is CASSLSPVNYGYTF. The CDR3 DNA is TGTGCCAGCAGTTTATCGCCAGTAAACTATGGCTACACCTTC.

The rearrangement links TRBV27 to TRBJ1-1; 9 nucleotides match TRBD1. CDR3 length: 14 amino acids. Germline CDR1 and CDR2: MNHEY and SMNVEV (reference sequence). V trimming: 4 bases; J trimming: 4 bases; junction bases outside the gene matches: 4. CDR3 coding DNA: TGTGCCAGCAGTTACGGGGACAGGGTCACTGAAGCTTTCTTT. It is translated as CASSYGDRVTEAFF.

This clone was detected once. The rearrangement joins TRBV7-9 to TRBJ2-6; possibly TRBD1 for D (5 bases). The germline gives CDR1 SEHNR, CDR2 FQNEAQ (reference sequence). This CDR3 is built from 16 residues. Trimming removed 5 bases from V and 4 bases from J, with 15 bases in between. CDR3 in amino acids: CASSPQEQAGANVLTF. The CDR3 coding sequence is TGTGCCAGCAGCCCACAGGAGCAGGCAGGGGCCAACGTCCTGACTTTC.

The chain recombines TRBV25-1 with TRBJ2-7; TRBD1 agrees at 7 bases. The J segment lost 3 bases and the V segment lost 8 bases, leaving 4 bases of the junction unmatched. The CDR3 sequence is 12 residues long. Per germline, CDR1 MGHDK and CDR2 SYGVNS. The CDR3 spells CASRGQIYEQYF. For the CDR3, the DNA is TGTGCCAGCCGGGGACAGATCTACGAGCAGTACTTC.

The chain links TRBV10-3 to TRBJ2-7, with 9 positions matching TRBD1. Germline V gene data show CDR1 as ENHRY and CDR2 as SYGVKD. The CDR3 runs 11 residues. V lost 11 bases and J lost 5; bases outside the gene matches: 4. In nucleotides, the CDR3 is TGTGCCGCGGGGGACAGGGACGAGCAGTACTTC. Its translation is CAAGDRDEQYF.

The V call is TRBV15, the J call TRBJ2-1, with 7 bases that match TRBD1. The V segment lost 5 bases and the J segment 4 bases; nucleotides outside the gene matches: 11. The CDR3 has 16 residues. Germline CDR1 is LNHNV and CDR2 is YYDKDF (reference sequence). DNA for the CDR3: TGTGCCACCAGCGAGGATCCGGGACAGCGGTACAATGAGCAGTTCTTC. Residues: CATSEDPGQRYNEQFF. Using reference TRBV15 and TRBJ2-1 for the parts outside the CDR3, the full variable domain is DAMVIQNPRYQVTQFGKPVTLSCSQTLNHNVMYWYQQKSSQAPKLLFHYYDKDFNNEADTPDNFQSRRPNTSFCFLDIRSPGLGDTAMYLCATSEDPGQRYNEQFFGPGTRLTVL.

V is TRBV6-6 and J is TRBJ2-2, with 9 bases that match TRBD1. The ends lost 6 bases at V and 1 base at J; junction bases unmatched: 6. Germline loops: CDR1 MNHNY, CDR2 SVGAGI (reference sequence). This CDR3 region has 16 residues. This chain's CDR3 is CASRWPGQGNTGELFF. The CDR3 nucleotides read TGTGCCAGCAGGTGGCCGGGACAGGGGAACACCGGGGAGCTGTTTTTT.

V and J are TRBV7-9 and TRBJ2-7, with 7 bases identical to TRBD2. CDR3 length: 12 amino acids. V trimming: 3 bases; J trimming: 7 bases; junction bases outside the gene matches: 3. Germline CDR1 SEHNR, CDR2 FQNEAQ (reference sequence). The CDR3 is CASSFPGREQYF. CDR3 coding DNA: TGTGCCAGCAGCTTCCCCGGGAGGGAGCAGTACTTC.

This chain links TRBV5-1 with TRBJ2-5; 9 bases line up with TRBD1. Germline CDR1 SGHRS, CDR2 YFSETQ. Trimming cost V 3 bases and J 4 bases; bases outside gene matches: 4. The CDR3 consists of 14 residues. The CDR3 nucleotides are TGCGCCAGCAGCTGGGGGACAGGGAGAGAGACCCAGTACTTC. This sequence encodes CASSWGTGRETQYF.

The chain is built from TRBV6-5 and TRBJ2-2; tentatively, D is TRBD2 (5 bases). V was cut by 4 bases and J by 0 bases, with 12 bases left in between. Germline values: CDR1 MNHEY, CDR2 SVGAGI. The CDR3 is made up of 16 amino acids. The CDR3 DNA reads as TGTGCCAGCAGTTTGGCGGTACTAGCGAACACCGGGGAGCTGTTTTTT. Protein sequence: CASSLAVLANTGELFF.

Only one count was recorded for this clone. The V call is TRBV10-3, the J call TRBJ2-3; 7 bases agree with TRBD1. The germline CDR1 and CDR2 sequences are ENHRY and SYGVKD. The CDR3 consists of 15 residues. V lost 2 bases and J lost 2; bases outside the gene matches: 4. The CDR3 sequence: CAISEGQGDTDTQYF. The CDR3 bases are TGTGCCATCAGTGAGGGGCAGGGGGACACAGATACGCAGTATTTT.

CDR3 in amino acids: CASGWGLVGGYTF. CDR3 nucleotide sequence: TGTGCCAGCGGGTGGGGGCTGGTTGGTGGCTACACCTTC. The chain has TRBV27 and TRBJ1-2; possibly TRBD1 for D (6 bases). The length of the CDR3 is 13 residues. Per the germline V gene, CDR1 is MNHEY and CDR2 is SMNVEV (reference sequence). V dropped 8 bases and J dropped 7 bases, with 17 bases sitting between them.

This clone was seen only once. The V gene is TRBV6-1, the J gene TRBJ1-5; no reliable D call. CDR1 MNHNS and CDR2 SASEGT come from the germline V gene. This CDR3 is 14 amino acids long. V lost 0 bases, J lost 0 bases, and 3 bases lay in between. CDR3 residues: CASSEAYSNQPQHF. CDR3 coding DNA: TGTGCCAGCAGTGAAGCCTATAGCAATCAGCCCCAGCATTTT.